The clone carrying this TCR beta chain was detected only a few times. Its cognate antigen is unknown. This entry is derived from a study of identical twins. Study-level points and caveats: The degree of excess twin sharing was weaker in beta out-of-frame sequences. Reduced insertions were recorded for abundant cord blood beta clonotypes, with no such pattern in memory repertoires.

Everyone who gave samples was a healthy Caucasian. TCRdb recomputed calls from the 5' RACE reads with MiXCR, one row per CDR3 protein. The sample has approximately 680,000 distinct CDR3 sequences; just over 7% are singletons. These data are also associated with another study on yellow fever vaccine responses in identical twins.

Sequenced material: PBMCs. This TCR was recovered from a woman aged 18-29 years in good health.

The CDR3 sequence: CSARVPDSGQPQHF. The CDR3 bases are TGCAGTGCTAGAGTCCCGGACAGTGGGCAGCCCCAGCATTTT. The chain couples TRBV20-1 to TRBJ1-5; the D gene is possibly TRBD1 (6 bases). From germline, CDR1 is DFQATT and CDR2 SNEGSKA (reference sequence). V lost 1 base, J lost 7 bases, and 14 bases lay in between. This CDR3 spans 14 amino acids.